This TCR beta chain was captured by sequencing in a study of cytomegalovirus exposure and HLA in healthy donors. Overall study context: Out of 170 million or so T cells, an earlier analysis found 117 million unique TCR beta sequences in total. Findings and limits, study-wide: Donors were assumed by presence/absence analyses to have roughly uniform sequencing depth. The later analysis indicated that the majority of CMV-associated TCR beta chains appeared HLA-restricted. In a later analysis, TCR beta V- and J-gene trimming was associated with a missense DCLRE1C variant.

The PCR employed 60 Vbeta primers together with 13 Jbeta primers. Here immunoSEQ multiplex PCR was the method, and the copy in TCRdb shows in-frame clones only, minus some. The table includes approximately 150,000 clones, about 70% detected once. As to this clone: The antigen remains unidentified.

The CDR3 consists of 14 residues. Germline loops: CDR1 SGHRS, CDR2 YFSETQ. Trimming took off 0 bases at V and 4 bases at J, with 10 bases between the two ends. Input material: PBMCs. This clonotype originated in a man in his 60s in good health and CMV-seronegative. The gene calls are TRBV5-1 and TRBJ1-1, with D unresolved. The CDR3 spells CASSLESWSTEAFF. Here the CDR3 DNA reads TGCGCCAGCAGCTTGGAGAGTTGGAGCACTGAAGCTTTCTTT. The variable domain in full, with the rest retrieved from reference TRBV5-1 and TRBJ1-1, is KAGVTQTPRYLIKTRGQQVTLSCSPISGHRSVSWYQQTPGQGLQFLFEYFSETQRNKGNFPGRFSGRQFSNSRSEMNVSTLELGDSALYLCASSLESWSTEAFFGQGTRLTVV.